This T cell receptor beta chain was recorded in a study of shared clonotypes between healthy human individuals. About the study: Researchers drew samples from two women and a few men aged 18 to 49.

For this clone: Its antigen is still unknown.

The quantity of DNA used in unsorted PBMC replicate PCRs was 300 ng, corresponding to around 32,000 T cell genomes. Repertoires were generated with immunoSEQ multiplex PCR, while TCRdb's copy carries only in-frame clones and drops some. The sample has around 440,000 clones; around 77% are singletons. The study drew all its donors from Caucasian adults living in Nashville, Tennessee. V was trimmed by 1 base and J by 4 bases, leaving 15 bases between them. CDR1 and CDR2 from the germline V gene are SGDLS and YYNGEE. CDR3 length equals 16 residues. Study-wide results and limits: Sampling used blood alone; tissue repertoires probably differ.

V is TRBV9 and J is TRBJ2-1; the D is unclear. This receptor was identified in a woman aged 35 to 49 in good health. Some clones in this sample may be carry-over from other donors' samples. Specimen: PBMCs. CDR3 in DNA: TGTGCCAGCAGCGTAATCCAGTCAGTTCGGTACAATGAGCAGTTCTTC. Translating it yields CASSVIQSVRYNEQFF.